A single sample gave rise to the 9 T cell receptor beta chains below, sequenced in a study of yellow fever vaccine responses in identical twins. TCRdb re-analysed the RT-PCR reads in MiXCR, keeping a single row per CDR3 protein. This table holds some 20,000 distinct CDR3 sequences, around 70% found once. The material was T cells from blood (PBMCs), unsorted or a sorted subset (not recorded which), obtained before or after yellow fever vaccination (not recorded which). The receptors were gathered from a woman in her late teens or twenties who received the yellow fever vaccine.

This clonotype was seen a few times. The genes are TRBV18 and TRBJ1-1; D gene unclear. Germline V gene sequence: CDR1 KGHSH, CDR2 LQKENI. This CDR3 spans 13 amino acids. V was clipped by 0 bases and J by 8 bases, with 10 bases between them. The CDR3 region is CASSPPNEAEAFF. CDR3 DNA sequence: TGTGCCAGCTCACCACCGAATGAGGCCGAAGCTTTCTTT.

This clonotype was counted only a few times. The chain is built from TRBV11-2 and TRBJ2-1; D uncertain. V shed 1 base and J shed 1 base, with 5 bases lying between them. The length of the CDR3 is 14 residues. CDR1 SGHAT and CDR2 FQNNGV come from the germline V gene. CDR3 protein: CASSLGGSYNEQFF. The CDR3 DNA is TGTGCCAGCAGCTTAGGCGGATCCTACAATGAGCAGTTCTTC.

Here the CDR3 reads CSVEGGVYNEQFF. The DNA for the CDR3 is TGCAGCGTTGAAGGTGGGGTCTACAATGAGCAGTTCTTC. The chain employs TRBV29-1 and TRBJ2-1; D unclear. There are 13 residues in the CDR3. Germline values: CDR1 SQVTM, CDR2 ANQGSEA. V gave up 1 base and J gave up 3 bases, with 7 bases separating them.

The CDR3 DNA is TGTGCCAGCACGCGGACAGGAATGAACACTGAAGCTTTCTTT. Residues: CASTRTGMNTEAFF. The chain carries TRBV2 and TRBJ1-1; the match to TRBD1 covers 7 bases. Germline V gene data show CDR1 as SNHLY and CDR2 as FYNNEI. J lost 0 bases, V lost 7 bases, and 5 bases had no gene match. The CDR3 consists of 14 residues.

This clonotype was seen only once. The gene calls are TRBV2 and TRBJ2-5, with D maybe TRBD2 (5 bases). Germline-derived CDR1 and CDR2 are SNHLY and FYNNEI. Deletions cut 5 bases from V and 4 bases from J, with 11 bases between. The CDR3 contains 13 residues. The CDR3 sequence: CASSQSRGETQYF. The CDR3 DNA reads as TGTGCCAGCAGTCAGTCCCGGGGAGAGACCCAGTACTTC.

This chain uses TRBV2 with TRBJ1-2, with 8 bases fitting TRBD1. V trimming: 5 bases; J trimming: 7 bases; junction bases outside the gene matches: 9. Germline V lookup: CDR1 SNHLY, CDR2 FYNNEI. The CDR3 runs 14 residues. CDR3 nucleotides: TGTGCCAGCAGTCCACATCCGACAGGGGTTGGCTACACCTTC. Its translation is CASSPHPTGVGYTF.

The CDR3 coding sequence is TGCGCCAGCAGCCAAGATTCGGTGAACACCGGGTCGCTGTTTTTT. It translates to CASSQDSVNTGSLFF. The chain links TRBV4-1 to TRBJ2-2; D is unresolved. Trimming removed 0 bases at V and 13 bases at J, with 18 bases between. Per the germline V gene, CDR1 is MGHRA and CDR2 is YSYEKL. The CDR3 sequence is 15 residues long.

V gene TRBV11-3 combines with J gene TRBJ2-2; 9 bases are shared with TRBD2. The V gene's germline CDR1 is SGHNT and CDR2 YENEEA. The CDR3 has 17 amino acids. With V trimmed by 1 base and J by 3 bases, 6 bases remained unmatched. The CDR3 loop is CASSLGVAGGDTGELFF. The CDR3 DNA reads as TGTGCCAGCAGCTTAGGGGTGGCGGGAGGGGACACCGGGGAGCTGTTTTTT.

This clonotype was recorded once. The chain carries TRBV7-9 and TRBJ2-5, with 14 bases that match TRBD2. CDR1 is SEHNR and CDR2 is FQNEAQ in the germline V gene (reference sequence). The length of the CDR3 is 15 residues. Trimming removed 5 bases from V and 4 bases from J; junction bases left unmatched: 3. DNA for the CDR3: TGTGCCAGCAGCCGACTAGCGGGGGGGTTAGAGACCCAGTACTTC. It encodes CASSRLAGGLETQYF.